The T cell receptor (beta chain) described here comes from a study of shared clonotypes between healthy human individuals. Assay used: immunoSEQ multiplex PCR; TCRdb lists only in-frame clones, some missing. Among about 2.3 million clones listed, 90% to 95% were seen once. The ends were cut back, 6 bases at V and 6 bases at J, with 17 bases in the middle. The germline V gene has CDR1 MDHEN and CDR2 SYDVKM. CDR3 length equals 15 residues. This clone came up once. The source of this sequence is a man between 18 and 29 years old in good health. Some clones in this sample may be carry-over from other donors' samples. What was sequenced was naive CD4+ T cells from PBMCs. The subset was: CD45RA+ positively selected. The rearrangement joins TRBV28 to TRBJ1-4, with D possibly TRBD1 on 5 matching bases. The CDR3 spells CASRLPRGEHEKLFF. The CDR3 bases are TGTGCCAGCAGACTCCCCCGGGGGGAACATGAAAAACTGTTTTTT.